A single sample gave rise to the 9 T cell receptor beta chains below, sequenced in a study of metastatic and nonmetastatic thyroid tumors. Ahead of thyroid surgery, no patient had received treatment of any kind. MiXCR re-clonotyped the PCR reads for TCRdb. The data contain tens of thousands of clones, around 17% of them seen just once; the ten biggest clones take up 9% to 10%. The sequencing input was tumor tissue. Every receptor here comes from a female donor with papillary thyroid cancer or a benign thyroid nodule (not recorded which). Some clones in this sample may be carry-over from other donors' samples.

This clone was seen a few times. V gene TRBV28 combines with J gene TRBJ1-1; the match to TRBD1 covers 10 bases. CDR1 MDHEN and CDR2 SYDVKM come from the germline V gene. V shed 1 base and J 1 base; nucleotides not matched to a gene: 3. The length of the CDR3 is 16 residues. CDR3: CASSLSWTGGNTEAFF. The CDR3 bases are TGTGCCAGCAGTTTATCGTGGACAGGGGGGAACACTGAAGCTTTCTTT.

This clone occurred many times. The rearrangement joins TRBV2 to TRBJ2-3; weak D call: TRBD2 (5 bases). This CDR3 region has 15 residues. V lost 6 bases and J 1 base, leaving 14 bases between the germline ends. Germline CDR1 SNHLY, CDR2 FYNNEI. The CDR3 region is CASRGLGRGTDTQYF. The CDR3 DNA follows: TGTGCCAGCAGGGGCCTCGGGCGGGGCACAGATACGCAGTATTTT.

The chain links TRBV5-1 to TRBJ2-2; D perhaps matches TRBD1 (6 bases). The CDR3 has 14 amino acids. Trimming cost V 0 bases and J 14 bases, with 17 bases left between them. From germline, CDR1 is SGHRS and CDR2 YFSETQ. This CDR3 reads CASSLAGATGDLFF. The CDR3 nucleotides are TGCGCCAGCAGCTTGGCAGGGGCCACCGGTGATCTGTTTTTT.

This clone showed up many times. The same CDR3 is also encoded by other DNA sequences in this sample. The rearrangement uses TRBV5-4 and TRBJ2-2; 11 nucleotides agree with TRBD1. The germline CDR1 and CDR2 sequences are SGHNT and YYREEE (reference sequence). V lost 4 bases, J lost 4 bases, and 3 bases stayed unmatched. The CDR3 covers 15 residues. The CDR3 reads CASSPGTGGTGELFF. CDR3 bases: TGTGCCAGCAGCCCTGGGACAGGGGGCACCGGGGAGCTGTTTTTT.

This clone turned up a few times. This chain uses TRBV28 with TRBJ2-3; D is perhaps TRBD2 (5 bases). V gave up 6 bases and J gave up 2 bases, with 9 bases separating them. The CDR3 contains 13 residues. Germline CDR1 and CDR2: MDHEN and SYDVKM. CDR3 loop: CASRVEVTDTQYF. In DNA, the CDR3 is TGTGCCAGCAGGGTGGAGGTCACAGATACGCAGTATTTT. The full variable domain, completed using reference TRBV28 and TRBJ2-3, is DVKVTQSSRYLVKRTGEKVFLECVQDMDHENMFWYRQDPGLGLRLIYFSYDVKMKEKGDIPEGYSVSREKKERFSLILESASTNQTSMYLCASRVEVTDTQYFGPGTRLTVL.

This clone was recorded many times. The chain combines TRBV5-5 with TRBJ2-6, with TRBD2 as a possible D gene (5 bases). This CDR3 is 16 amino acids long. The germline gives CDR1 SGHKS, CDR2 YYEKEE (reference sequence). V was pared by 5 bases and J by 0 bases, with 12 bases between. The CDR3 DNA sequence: TGTGCCAGCAGGCGGACTGGAGCCTCTGGGGCCAACGTCCTGACTTTC. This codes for CASRRTGASGANVLTF.

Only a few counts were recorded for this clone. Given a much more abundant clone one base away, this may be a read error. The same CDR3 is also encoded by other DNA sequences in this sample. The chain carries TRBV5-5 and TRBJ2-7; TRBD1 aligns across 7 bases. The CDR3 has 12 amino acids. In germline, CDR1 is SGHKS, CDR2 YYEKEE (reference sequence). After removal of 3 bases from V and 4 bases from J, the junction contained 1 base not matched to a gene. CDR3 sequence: CASSWTGYEQYF. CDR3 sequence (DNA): TGTGCCAGCAGCTGGACAGGTTACGAGCAGTACTTC.

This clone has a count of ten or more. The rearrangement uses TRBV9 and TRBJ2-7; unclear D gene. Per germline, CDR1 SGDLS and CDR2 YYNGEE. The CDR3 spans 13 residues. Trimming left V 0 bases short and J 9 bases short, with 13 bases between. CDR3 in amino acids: CASSVGNSGPQYF. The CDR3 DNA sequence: TGTGCCAGCAGCGTAGGCAACTCTGGGCCGCAGTACTTC.

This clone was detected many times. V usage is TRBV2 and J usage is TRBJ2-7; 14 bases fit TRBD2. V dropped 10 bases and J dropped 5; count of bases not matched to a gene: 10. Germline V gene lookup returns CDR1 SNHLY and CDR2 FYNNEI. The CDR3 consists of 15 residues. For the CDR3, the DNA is TGTGCCACCGCGGGGACTAGCGGGAGAATGGACGAGCAGTACTTC. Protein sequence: CATAGTSGRMDEQYF.